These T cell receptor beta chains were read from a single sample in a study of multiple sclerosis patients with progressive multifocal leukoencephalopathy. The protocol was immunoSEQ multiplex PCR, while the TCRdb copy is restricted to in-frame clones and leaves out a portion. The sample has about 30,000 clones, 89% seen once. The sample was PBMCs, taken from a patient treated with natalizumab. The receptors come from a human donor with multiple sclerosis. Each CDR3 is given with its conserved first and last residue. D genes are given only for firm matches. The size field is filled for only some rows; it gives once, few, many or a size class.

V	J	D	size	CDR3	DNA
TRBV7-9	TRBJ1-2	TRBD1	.	CASSHGDRSLYGYTF	TGTGCCAGCAGTCACGGGGACAGGAGCCTCTATGGCTACACCTTC
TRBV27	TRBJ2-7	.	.	CASSLSLGGHEQYF	TGTGCCAGCAGTTTAAGTCTAGGAGGACACGAGCAGTACTTC
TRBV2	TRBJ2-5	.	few	CASQGPEGLETQYF	TGTGCCAGCCAAGGCCCGGAGGGACTGGAGACCCAGTACTTC
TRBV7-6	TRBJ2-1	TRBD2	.	CASSLSGSSYNEQFF	TGTGCCAGCAGCCTTAGCGGGAGCTCCTACAATGAGCAGTTCTTC
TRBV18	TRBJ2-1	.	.	CASSPTAMEGTAEQFF	TGTGCCAGCTCACCGACCGCGATGGAGGGTACTGCTGAGCAGTTCTTC
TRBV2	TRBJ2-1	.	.	CASSLRSATFYNEQFF	TGTGCCAGCAGCCTTAGGTCTGCGACCTTCTACAATGAGCAGTTCTTC
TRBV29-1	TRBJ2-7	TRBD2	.	CSVVSYPLAGSYEQYF	TGCAGCGTTGTAAGTTACCCCCTAGCGGGGTCCTACGAGCAGTACTTC
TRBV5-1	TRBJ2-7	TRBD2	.	CASSLHGEGGYEQYF	TGCGCCAGCAGCCTTCATGGGGAGGGCGGATACGAGCAGTACTTC
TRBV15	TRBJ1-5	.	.	CATSRDGAGQPQHF	TGTGCCACCAGCAGGGACGGCGCGGGGCAGCCCCAGCATTTT
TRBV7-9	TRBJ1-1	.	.	CASSLVDEAFF	TGTGCCAGCAGCCTAGTGGATGAAGCTTTCTTT
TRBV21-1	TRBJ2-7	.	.	CASFKGKKVPSTSYEQYF	TGTGCCAGTTTCAAGGGAAAGAAGGTTCCCTCAACTTCCTACGAGCAGTACTTC
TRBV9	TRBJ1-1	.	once	CASSVEYRMNTEAFF	TGTGCCAGCAGCGTAGAGTACCGGATGAACACTGAAGCTTTCTTT
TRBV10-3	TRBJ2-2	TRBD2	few	CAISGGSGKNTGELFF	TGTGCCATCAGTGGGGGAAGCGGGAAGAACACCGGGGAGCTGTTTTTT
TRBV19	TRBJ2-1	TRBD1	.	CASRPQGSSYNEQFF	TGTGCCAGTAGGCCACAGGGGAGCTCCTACAATGAGCAGTTCTTC
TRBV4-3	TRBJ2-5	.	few	CASSQALLQETQYF	TGCGCCAGCAGCCAAGCCCTGCTTCAAGAGACCCAGTACTTC
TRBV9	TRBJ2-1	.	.	CASSVGSPQVYEQFF	TGTGCCAGCAGCGTAGGGAGTCCCCAGGTCTATGAGCAGTTCTTC
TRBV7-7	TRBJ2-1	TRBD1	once	CASSQEGTGADEQFF	TGTGCCAGCAGTCAAGAGGGGACAGGGGCAGATGAGCAGTTCTTC
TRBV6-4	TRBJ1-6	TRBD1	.	CASSDPRQGDNSPLHF	TGTGCCAGCAGTGACCCGAGACAGGGGGATAATTCACCCCTCCACTTT
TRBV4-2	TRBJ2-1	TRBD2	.	CASSQESSGTYNEQFF	TGTGCCAGCAGCCAAGAATCTAGCGGGACATACAATGAGCAGTTCTTC
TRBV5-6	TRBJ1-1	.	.	CASSFRTVSNTEAFF	TGTGCCAGCAGCTTTAGGACAGTCTCGAACACTGAAGCTTTCTTT
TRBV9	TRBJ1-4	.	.	CASSVAPNEKLFF	TGTGCCAGCAGCGTAGCGCCGAATGAAAAACTGTTTTTT
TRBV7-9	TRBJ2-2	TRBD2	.	CASSLFQQLAGGRAGELFF	TGTGCCAGCAGCTTATTCCAACAACTAGCGGGAGGGCGCGCCGGGGAGCTGTTTTTT
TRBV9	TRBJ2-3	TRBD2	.	CASSVGASGITDTQYF	TGTGCCAGCAGCGTAGGGGCTAGCGGGATCACAGATACGCAGTATTTT
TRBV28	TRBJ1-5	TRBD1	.	CASSLGQGFYSQGQPQHF	TGTGCCAGCAGTTTGGGACAGGGATTTTACTCTCAAGGGCAGCCCCAGCATTTT
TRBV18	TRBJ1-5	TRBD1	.	CASSPRDSQDQPQHF	TGTGCCAGCTCACCGCGGGACAGCCAAGATCAGCCCCAGCATTTT
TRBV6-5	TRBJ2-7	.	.	CASRNRVEWGYEQYF	TGTGCCAGCAGAAACAGGGTCGAGTGGGGCTACGAGCAGTACTTC
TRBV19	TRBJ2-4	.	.	CASSMQSLAKNIQYF	TGTGCCAGTAGTATGCAAAGTCTAGCCAAAAACATTCAGTACTTC
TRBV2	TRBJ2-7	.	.	CASSERGASEQYF	TGTGCCAGCAGTGAAAGAGGAGCCAGCGAGCAGTACTTC
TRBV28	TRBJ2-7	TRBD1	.	CASRYRATGGRLEQYF	TGTGCCAGCAGATATCGGGCGACAGGGGGCCGCCTCGAGCAGTACTTC
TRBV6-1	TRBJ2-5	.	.	CASSDPTTQYF	TGTGCCAGCAGTGATCCGACCACCCAGTACTTC
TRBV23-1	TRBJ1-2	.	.	CASSQLRGGQYYGYTF	TGCGCCAGCAGTCAATTAAGAGGCGGCCAGTACTATGGCTACACCTTC
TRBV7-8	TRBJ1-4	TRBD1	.	CASSSRGTGTLATNEKLFF	TGTGCCAGCAGCTCACGGGGGACAGGAACACTCGCAACTAATGAAAAACTGTTTTTT
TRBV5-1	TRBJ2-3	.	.	CASSLGQFTDTQYF	TGCGCCAGCAGCTTGGGGCAGTTCACAGATACGCAGTATTTT
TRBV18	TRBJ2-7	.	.	CASTILGPLGEQYF	TGTGCCAGCACTATCCTAGGTCCGCTGGGCGAGCAGTACTTC
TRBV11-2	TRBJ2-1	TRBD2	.	CASSLEGLADTEQFF	TGTGCCAGCAGCTTAGAGGGACTAGCGGATACTGAGCAGTTCTTC
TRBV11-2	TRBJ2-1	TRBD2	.	CASGGLAGAGYNEQFF	TGTGCCAGCGGGGGACTAGCGGGAGCCGGCTACAATGAGCAGTTCTTC
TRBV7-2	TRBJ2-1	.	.	CASSYEAGRYVNEQFF	TGTGCCAGCAGCTACGAAGCGGGCCGCTATGTCAATGAGCAGTTCTTC
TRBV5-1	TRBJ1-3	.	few	CASSEGSGNTIYF	TGCGCCAGCAGCGAGGGTTCCGGAAACACCATATATTTT
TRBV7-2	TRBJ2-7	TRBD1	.	CASSLQDRGRGEQYF	TGTGCCAGCAGCTTACAGGACAGGGGGCGGGGGGAGCAGTACTTC
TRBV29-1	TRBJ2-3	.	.	CSVAGISTDTQYF	TGCAGCGTTGCAGGGATTAGCACAGATACGCAGTATTTT
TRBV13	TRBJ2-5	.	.	CASSFGETQYF	TGTGCCAGCAGCTTCGGCGAGACCCAGTACTTC
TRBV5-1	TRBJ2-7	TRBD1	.	CASSPRGQGSYEQYF	TGCGCCAGCAGCCCTCGCGGACAGGGGTCGTACGAGCAGTACTTC
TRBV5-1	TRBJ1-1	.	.	CASRRTATNTEAFF	TGCGCCAGCAGGAGGACAGCGACAAACACTGAAGCTTTCTTT
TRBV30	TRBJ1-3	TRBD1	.	CAWSTGQGGNTIYF	TGTGCCTGGAGCACGGGACAGGGAGGAAACACCATATATTTT
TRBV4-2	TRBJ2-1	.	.	CASSQDTSLNEQFF	TGTGCCAGCAGCCAGGATACTAGCCTCAATGAGCAGTTCTTC
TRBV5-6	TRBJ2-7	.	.	CASSLFAGSRAYEQYF	TGTGCCAGCAGCTTGTTCGCCGGGAGTCGGGCCTACGAGCAGTACTTC
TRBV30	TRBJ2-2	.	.	CAWSRLAGTGELFF	TGTGCCTGGAGTCGGTTAGCTGGGACCGGGGAGCTGTTTTTT
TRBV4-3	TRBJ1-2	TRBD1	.	CASSPPYAGGGYTF	TGCGCCAGCAGCCCTCCCTATGCAGGGGGTGGCTACACCTTC
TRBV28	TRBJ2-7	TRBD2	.	CASRAGEKYEQYF	TGTGCCAGCAGGGCGGGAGAAAAGTACGAGCAGTACTTC
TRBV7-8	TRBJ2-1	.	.	CASSPTGTNPYNEQFF	TGTGCCAGCAGCCCAACCGGGACAAACCCTTACAATGAGCAGTTCTTC
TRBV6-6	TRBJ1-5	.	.	CASAPGSNQPQHF	TGTGCCAGCGCACCTGGAAGCAATCAGCCCCAGCATTTT
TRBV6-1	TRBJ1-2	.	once	CASSEKGGGRMSYTF	TGTGCCAGCAGTGAAAAAGGAGGGGGGAGGATGAGCTACACCTTC
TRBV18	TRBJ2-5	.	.	CASSPDRGLQETQYF	TGTGCCAGCTCACCAGATCGGGGGCTACAAGAGACCCAGTACTTC
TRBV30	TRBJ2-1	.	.	CAWGTDYPYNEQFF	TGTGCCTGGGGGACTGACTATCCCTACAATGAGCAGTTCTTC
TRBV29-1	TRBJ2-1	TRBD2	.	CSVQREGQFF	TGCAGCGTCCAGCGGGAAGGGCAGTTCTTC
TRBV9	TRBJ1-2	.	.	CASSAQTGTGYTF	TGTGCCAGCAGCGCTCAAACAGGGACGGGCTACACCTTC